This TCR beta chain was sequenced for a study of cytomegalovirus exposure and HLA in healthy donors. The study, taken as a whole, reports: In presence/absence analyses, roughly uniform sequencing depth across donors was assumed.

The CDR3 spans 15 residues. Germline V gene sequence: CDR1 SGHVS, CDR2 FQNEAQ. Germline trimming cut 5 bases from V and 3 bases from J; bases unmatched to any gene: 4. This clone was counted a few times. Its matching antigen is unknown. The PCR made use of 60 Vbeta and 13 Jbeta primers. Only in-frame clones appear in the TCRdb table, and some are missing; sequencing was by immunoSEQ multiplex PCR. The sample consists of 110,000 to 150,000 clones, roughly 70% of them appearing once. J is TRBJ2-7 and V is TRBV7-8, with TRBD2 identical over 13 bases. Input material: PBMCs. The sequence derives from a man aged 18 to 29 in good health and CMV-seropositive. CDR3 DNA sequence: TGTGCCAGCAGCGGGCGACTAGCGGGGGGCTACGAGCAGTACTTC. Translation: CASSGRLAGGYEQYF.